This is a list of T cell receptor beta chains from one sample in a study of shared clonotypes between healthy human individuals. TCRdb keeps only in-frame clones here, not all; method: immunoSEQ multiplex PCR. The sample holds some 2.3 million clones, approximately 95% seen once. Sequenced: naive CD4+ T cells from PBMCs. The receptor source for this set is a man between 18 and 29 years old in good health. Some clones in this sample may be carry-over from other donors' samples. Both conserved end residues are part of each CDR3. D genes are given only for firm matches. Expanded clones are given a class, and other clones once, few, many or no size at all.

V gene	clone size	J gene	D gene	CDR3 length	CDR3 protein	CDR3 DNA
TRBV18	-	TRBJ1-4	-	13	CASSASQNEKLFF	TGTGCCAGCTCAGCGAGTCAGAATGAAAAACTGTTTTTT
TRBV25-1	-	TRBJ2-3	-	15	CASSLTGLRTDTQYF	TGTGCCAGCTCTCTCACAGGTCTTCGCACAGATACGCAGTATTTT
TRBV29-1	-	TRBJ1-5	-	11	CSVEAGGPQHF	TGCAGCGTTGAAGCGGGGGGGCCCCAGCATTTT
TRBV6-5	-	TRBJ1-3	-	16	CASSYYSGGTGNTIYF	TGTGCCAGCAGTTACTATTCGGGGGGCACAGGAAACACCATATATTTT
TRBV10-3	-	TRBJ2-3	-	14	CAISVGHATDTQYF	TGTGCCATCAGCGTGGGTCATGCCACAGATACGCAGTATTTT
TRBV7-8	once	TRBJ1-3	TRBD1	15	CASSTGQGTGNTIYF	TGTGCCAGCAGCACGGGACAGGGAACAGGAAACACCATATATTTT
TRBV6-1	-	TRBJ2-5	-	14	CASQHGRDVETQYF	TGTGCCAGCCAGCATGGACGGGACGTCGAGACCCAGTACTTC
TRBV28	-	TRBJ1-2	-	14	CASSGQSENYGYTF	TGTGCCAGCAGTGGACAGAGCGAAAACTATGGCTACACCTTC
TRBV7-9	-	TRBJ2-5	-	15	CASSFRPTGEETQYF	TGTGCCAGCAGCTTCAGGCCGACGGGGGAAGAGACCCAGTACTTC
TRBV7-2	-	TRBJ2-5	-	14	CASSLQLAQETQYF	TGTGCCAGCAGCTTACAACTAGCTCAAGAGACCCAGTACTTC
TRBV11-3	-	TRBJ2-3	-	12	CASSQGLDTQYF	TGTGCCAGCAGCCAGGGACTAGATACGCAGTATTTT
TRBV5-1	-	TRBJ2-2	TRBD2	16	CASSSGSGRDTGELFF	TGCGCCAGCAGCTCGGGAAGCGGGAGAGATACCGGGGAGCTGTTTTTT
TRBV5-4	-	TRBJ2-2	TRBD2	17	CASSHAREGLSTGELFF	TGTGCCAGCAGCCACGCGAGGGAGGGCCTCAGCACCGGGGAGCTGTTTTTT
TRBV5-1	-	TRBJ2-2	TRBD2	19	CASSQPRWSGRSDTGELFF	TGCGCCAGCAGCCAACCAAGATGGAGCGGGAGATCTGACACCGGGGAGCTGTTTTTT
TRBV5-6	-	TRBJ2-5	-	13	CASSSARRETQYF	TGTGCCAGCAGCTCGGCTCGCCGCGAGACCCAGTACTTC
TRBV5-1	-	TRBJ1-4	TRBD1	14	CASSAGQVREKLFF	TGCGCCAGCAGCGCCGGACAGGTACGCGAAAAACTGTTTTTT
TRBV4-1	-	TRBJ2-1	-	17	CASSQSLAVSSYNEQFF	TGCGCCAGCAGCCAGTCTCTAGCAGTGAGCTCCTACAATGAGCAGTTCTTC